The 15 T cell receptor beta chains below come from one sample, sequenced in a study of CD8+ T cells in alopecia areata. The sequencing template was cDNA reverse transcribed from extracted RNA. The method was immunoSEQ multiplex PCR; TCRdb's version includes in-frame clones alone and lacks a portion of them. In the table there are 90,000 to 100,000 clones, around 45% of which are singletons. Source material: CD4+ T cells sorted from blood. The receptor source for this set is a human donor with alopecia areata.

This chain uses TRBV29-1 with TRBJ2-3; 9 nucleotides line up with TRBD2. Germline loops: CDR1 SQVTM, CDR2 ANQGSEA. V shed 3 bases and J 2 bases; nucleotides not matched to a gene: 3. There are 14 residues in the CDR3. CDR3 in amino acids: CSVEASGVTDTQYF. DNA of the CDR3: TGCAGCGTTGAGGCTAGCGGGGTCACAGATACGCAGTATTTT.

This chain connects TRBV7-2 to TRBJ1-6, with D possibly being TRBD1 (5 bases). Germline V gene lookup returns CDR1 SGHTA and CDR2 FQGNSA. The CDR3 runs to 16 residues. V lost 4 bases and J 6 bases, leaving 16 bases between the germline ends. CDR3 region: CASSSRRGVRNSPLHF. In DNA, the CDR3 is TGTGCCAGCAGCTCCCGCCGGGGGGTACGTAATTCACCCCTCCACTTT.

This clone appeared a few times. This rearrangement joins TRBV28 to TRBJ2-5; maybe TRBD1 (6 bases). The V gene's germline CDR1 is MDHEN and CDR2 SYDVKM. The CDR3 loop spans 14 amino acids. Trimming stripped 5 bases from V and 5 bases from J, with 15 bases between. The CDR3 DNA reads TGTGCCAGCAGTCGACGACAGGTCGGGGAGACCCAGTACTTC. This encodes CASSRRQVGETQYF.

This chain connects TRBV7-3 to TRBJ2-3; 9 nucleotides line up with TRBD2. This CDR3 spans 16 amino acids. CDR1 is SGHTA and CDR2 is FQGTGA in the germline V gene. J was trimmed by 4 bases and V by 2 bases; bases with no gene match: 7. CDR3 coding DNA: TGTGCCAGCAGCTTAGGAGAGGTAGCGGGGGCAGATACGCAGTATTTT. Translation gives CASSLGEVAGADTQYF. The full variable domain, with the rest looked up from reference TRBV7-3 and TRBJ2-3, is GAGVSQTPSNKVTEKGKYVELRCDPISGHTALYWYRQSLGQGPEFLIYFQGTGAADDSGLPNDRFFAVRPEGSVSTLKIQRTERGDSAVYLCASSLGEVAGADTQYFGPGTRLTVL.

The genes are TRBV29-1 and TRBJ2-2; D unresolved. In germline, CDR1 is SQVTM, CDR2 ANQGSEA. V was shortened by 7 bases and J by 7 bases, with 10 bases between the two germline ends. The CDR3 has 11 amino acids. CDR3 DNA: TGCAGCGGGCAGTATAACGGGGAGCTGTTTTTT. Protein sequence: CSGQYNGELFF.

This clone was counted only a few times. The CDR3 region has the DNA TGCGCCAGCAGTTCACAGGGCATTTACGAGCAGTACTTC. Translation: CASSSQGIYEQYF. The V and J genes are TRBV5-1 and TRBJ2-7; tentatively, D is TRBD1 (6 bases). Trimming took 5 bases from V and 4 from J, leaving 13 bases between them. Per the germline V gene, CDR1 is SGHRS and CDR2 is YFSETQ. There are 13 residues in the CDR3. Complete variable domain (other parts from reference TRBV5-1 and TRBJ2-7): KAGVTQTPRYLIKTRGQQVTLSCSPISGHRSVSWYQQTPGQGLQFLFEYFSETQRNKGNFPGRFSGRQFSNSRSEMNVSTLELGDSALYLCASSSQGIYEQYFGPGTRLTVT.

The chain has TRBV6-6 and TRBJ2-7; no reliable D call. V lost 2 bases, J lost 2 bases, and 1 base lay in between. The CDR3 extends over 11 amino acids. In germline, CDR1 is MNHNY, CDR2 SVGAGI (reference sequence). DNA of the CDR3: TGTGCCAGCAGTTACGCCTACGAGCAGTACTTC. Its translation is CASSYAYEQYF.

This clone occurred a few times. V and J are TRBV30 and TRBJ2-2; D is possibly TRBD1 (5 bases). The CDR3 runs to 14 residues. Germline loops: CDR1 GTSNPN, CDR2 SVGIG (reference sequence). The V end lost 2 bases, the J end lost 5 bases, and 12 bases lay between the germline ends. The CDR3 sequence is CAWSSRVSTGELFF. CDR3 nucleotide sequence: TGTGCCTGGAGTAGCAGGGTCTCGACCGGGGAGCTGTTTTTT.

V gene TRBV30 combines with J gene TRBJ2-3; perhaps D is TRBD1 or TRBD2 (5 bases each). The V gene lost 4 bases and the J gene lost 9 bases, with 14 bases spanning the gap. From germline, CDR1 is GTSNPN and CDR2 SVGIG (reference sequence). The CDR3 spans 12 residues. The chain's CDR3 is CAWNVMRDTQYF. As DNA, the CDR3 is TGTGCCTGGAATGTAATGAGGGACACGCAGTATTTT.

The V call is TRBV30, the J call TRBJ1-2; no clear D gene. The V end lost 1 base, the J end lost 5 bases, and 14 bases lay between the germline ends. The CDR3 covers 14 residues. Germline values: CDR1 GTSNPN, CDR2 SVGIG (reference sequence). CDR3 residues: CAWSAGSLGYGYTF. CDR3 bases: TGTGCCTGGAGTGCTGGCAGTTTGGGATATGGCTACACCTTC.

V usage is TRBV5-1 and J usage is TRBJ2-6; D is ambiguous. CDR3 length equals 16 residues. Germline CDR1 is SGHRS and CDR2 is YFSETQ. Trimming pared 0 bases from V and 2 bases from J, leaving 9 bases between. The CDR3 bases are TGCGCCAGCAGCTTGGAAGGAGTACCTGGGGCCAACGTCCTGACTTTC. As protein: CASSLEGVPGANVLTF.

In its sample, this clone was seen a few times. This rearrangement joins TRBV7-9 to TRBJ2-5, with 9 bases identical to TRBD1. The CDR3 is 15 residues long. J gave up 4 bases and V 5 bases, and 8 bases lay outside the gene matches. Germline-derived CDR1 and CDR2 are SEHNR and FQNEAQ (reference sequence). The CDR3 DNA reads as TGTGCCAGCAGCCTGACAGGGGGGGTCGGAGAGACCCAGTACTTC. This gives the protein CASSLTGGVGETQYF.

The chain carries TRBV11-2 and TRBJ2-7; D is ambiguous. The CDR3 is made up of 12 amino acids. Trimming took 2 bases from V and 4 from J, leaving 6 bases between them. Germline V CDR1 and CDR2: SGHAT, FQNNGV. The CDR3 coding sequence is TGTGCCAGCAGCTTACCACCTTACGAGCAGTACTTC. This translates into CASSLPPYEQYF.

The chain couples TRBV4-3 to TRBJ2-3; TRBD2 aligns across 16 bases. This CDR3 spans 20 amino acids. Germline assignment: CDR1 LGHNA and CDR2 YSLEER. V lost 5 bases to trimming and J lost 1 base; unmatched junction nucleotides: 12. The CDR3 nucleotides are TGCGCCAGCAGCTTACGACCGGGACTAGCGGGGGGGCTTCGCACAGATACGCAGTATTTT. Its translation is CASSLRPGLAGGLRTDTQYF.

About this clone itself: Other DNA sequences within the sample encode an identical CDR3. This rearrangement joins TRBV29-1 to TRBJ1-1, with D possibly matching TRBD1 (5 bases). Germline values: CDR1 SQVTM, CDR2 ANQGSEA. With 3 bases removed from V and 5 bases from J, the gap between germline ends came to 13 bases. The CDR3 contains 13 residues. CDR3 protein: CSVDNRGGTEAFF. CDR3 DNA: TGCAGCGTTGACAATAGGGGTGGAACTGAAGCTTTCTTT.